This entry lists 15 T cell receptor beta chains sequenced from one sample in a study of PD-1 blockade in classical Hodgkin lymphoma. Produced via immunoSEQ multiplex PCR; TCRdb's table is partial and in-frame only. The sample holds approximately 22,000 clones; about 80% are singletons and the top ten take more than 5.5%. Described time point: cycle 4 day 1 (C4D1), after 5 to 7 weeks of nivolumab. Each patient relapsed following autologous stem cell transplantation, and prior brentuximab vedotin exposure differed. The sequences come from peripheral blood mononuclear cells (PBMCs), collected before the fourth cycle of nivolumab. The source is a human donor with classical Hodgkin lymphoma.

The V and J genes are TRBV29-1 and TRBJ2-5, with a tentative D call TRBD1 (6 bases). The closer fit of TRBJ2-7 to the DNA end suggests the J call may be wrong. From germline, CDR1 is SQVTM and CDR2 ANQGSEA. This CDR3 region has 11 residues. The CDR3 sequence: CSVVTGFEQYF. CDR3 DNA sequence: TGCAGCGTCGTTACAGGGTTCGAGCAGTACTTC.

The genes are TRBV2 and TRBJ2-2; D not certain. Germline CDR1 is SNHLY and CDR2 is FYNNEI. V lost 2 bases, J lost 4 bases, and 5 bases lay in between. There are 13 residues in the CDR3. The CDR3: CASSEWVTGELFF. The DNA of the CDR3 is TGTGCCAGCAGTGAATGGGTCACCGGGGAGCTGTTTTTT.

CDR3 coding DNA: TGCGCCAGCAGCCAAGATCTCACGTACCAAGAGACCCAGTACTTC. Translating gives CASSQDLTYQETQYF. The chain links TRBV4-3 to TRBJ2-5; D gene unclear. CDR1 is LGHNA and CDR2 is YSLEER in the germline V gene. The V end lost 0 bases, the J end lost 0 bases, and 8 bases lay between the germline ends. The CDR3 is 15 residues long.

The sample holds a few counts of this clone. The chain is built from TRBV4-1 and TRBJ2-1, with 7 nucleotides matching TRBD1. The V gene end was trimmed by 2 bases and the J gene end by 4 bases; junction bases not matched to a gene: 2. The length of the CDR3 is 14 residues. In germline, CDR1 is MGHRA, CDR2 YSYEKL. The CDR3 reads CASSQSTGYNEQFF. In DNA, the CDR3 is TGCGCCAGCAGCCAATCGACAGGGTACAATGAGCAGTTCTTC.

The chain is built from TRBV7-2 and TRBJ2-7, with D unclear. The CDR3 runs to 13 residues. Germline assignment: CDR1 SGHTA and CDR2 FQGNSA. The V and J ends lost 5 bases and 3 bases respectively, with 11 bases between them. The CDR3 loop is CASSPGPNYEQYF. CDR3 DNA: TGTGCCAGCAGCCCCGGGCCGAACTACGAGCAGTACTTC.

The gene calls are TRBV5-1 and TRBJ2-7; 8 nucleotides align to TRBD1. This CDR3 is built from 13 residues. The junction had 3 bases not matched to a gene; V was cut back by 5 bases and J by 2 bases. CDR1 is SGHRS, CDR2 YFSETQ, per germline. The DNA of the CDR3 is TGCGCCAGCAGATGGGACAGGACCTACGAGCAGTACTTC. This translates into CASRWDRTYEQYF. The complete variable domain, with remaining parts taken from reference TRBV5-1 and TRBJ2-7, reads KAGVTQTPRYLIKTRGQQVTLSCSPISGHRSVSWYQQTPGQGLQFLFEYFSETQRNKGNFPGRFSGRQFSNSRSEMNVSTLELGDSALYLCASRWDRTYEQYFGPGTRLTVT.

V gene TRBV20-1 combines with J gene TRBJ2-7; the D call may be TRBD1 or TRBD2 (5 bases each). The CDR3 totals 11 residues. Germline V gene data show CDR1 as DFQATT and CDR2 as SNEGSKA (reference sequence). Deletions cut 8 bases from V and 5 bases from J, with 13 bases between. Here the CDR3 reads CSRGFVDEQYF. As DNA, the CDR3 is TGCAGTCGGGGCTTTGTGGACGAGCAGTACTTC.

V gene TRBV18 combines with J gene TRBJ1-1; D remains unclear. The length of the CDR3 is 16 residues. The V gene's germline CDR1 is KGHSH and CDR2 LQKENI. V was cut by 0 bases and J by 0 bases, with 11 bases left in between. Written as DNA, the CDR3 is TGTGCCAGCTCACCACCAAGCCGGAGAATGAACACTGAAGCTTTCTTT. The encoded protein is CASSPPSRRMNTEAFF.

This clone has just one count. This chain joins TRBV15 and TRBJ1-3, with a weak D call TRBD1 (5 bases). Per germline, CDR1 LNHNV and CDR2 YYDKDF (reference sequence). The CDR3 spans 19 residues. V was clipped by 0 bases and J by 0 bases, with 18 bases between them. The CDR3 loop reads CATSREPGRGPNSGNTIYF. CDR3 in DNA: TGTGCCACCAGCAGAGAGCCAGGGCGGGGTCCTAACTCTGGAAACACCATATATTTT.

The chain is built from TRBV19 and TRBJ2-1; 7 bases agree with TRBD1. J was trimmed by 4 bases and V by 10 bases; bases with no gene match: 10. The CDR3 sequence is 14 residues long. Germline assignment: CDR1 LNHDA and CDR2 SQIVND (reference sequence). The DNA for the CDR3 is TGTGCCACCTCCGGGACAGCCAATTACAATGAGCAGTTCTTC. Translated, it gives CATSGTANYNEQFF.

This clone occurred once. V is TRBV18 and J is TRBJ2-5, with D perhaps TRBD2 (6 bases). The CDR3 sequence is 16 residues long. Trimming stripped 3 bases from V and 4 bases from J, with 18 bases between. Per germline, CDR1 KGHSH and CDR2 LQKENI. The CDR3 loop is CASSPNRAGGGETQYF. The CDR3 nucleotides read TGTGCCAGCTCACCTAATCGGGCCGGGGGTGGAGAGACCCAGTACTTC.

This rearrangement joins TRBV5-6 to TRBJ1-1; D is unresolved. The CDR3 covers 17 residues. Trimming cost V 2 bases and J 2 bases, with 19 bases left between them. The V gene's germline CDR1 is SGHDT and CDR2 YYEEEE. CDR3 residues: CASSFLGFLGGNTEAFF. CDR3 coding DNA: TGTGCCAGCAGCTTCTTAGGGTTCTTAGGCGGAAACACTGAAGCTTTCTTT.

In nucleotides, the CDR3 is TGTGCCAGCAGCTTTTCTTTAGCGGCAACTAATGAAAAACTGTTTTTT. Translation: CASSFSLAATNEKLFF. This rearrangement joins TRBV7-9 to TRBJ1-4; D unresolved. The CDR3 has 16 residues. CDR1 SEHNR and CDR2 FQNEAQ come from the germline V gene (reference sequence). V lost 3 bases, J lost 0 bases, and 11 bases lay in between.

This clone appeared a single time. The V gene is TRBV18, the J gene TRBJ2-7; 8 nucleotides line up with TRBD1. CDR1 and CDR2 from the germline V gene are KGHSH and LQKENI. V shed 1 base and J 4 bases; nucleotides not matched to a gene: 3. The CDR3 covers 14 residues. In nucleotides, the CDR3 is TGTGCCAGCTCACCACGGACAGGGAAATACGAGCAGTACTTC. Residues: CASSPRTGKYEQYF.

The rearrangement joins TRBV7-2 to TRBJ1-1; no reliable D call. The CDR3 has 13 amino acids. CDR1 is SGHTA and CDR2 is FQGNSA in the germline V gene. The V end lost 3 bases, the J end lost 5 bases, and 10 bases lay between the germline ends. In DNA form, the CDR3 reads TGTGCCAGCAGCTTGGGTCTCGGGACTGAAGCTTTCTTT. It codes for CASSLGLGTEAFF.